A selection of T cell receptor beta chains follows, all from one sample in a study of blood T cell repertoires in COVID-19. Measured with immunoSEQ multiplex PCR; TCRdb has only the in-frame clones, and not every one. Among hundreds of thousands of clones listed, 75% to 90% were seen once. The specimen was peripheral blood. These receptor sequences come from a woman aged 55-69 years with COVID-19, enrolled during active disease. Each CDR3 is given with its conserved first and last residue. A D gene is named only where the DNA matches it firmly. For some rows the clone size is stated as once, few or many, or as a class when expanded; others skip it.

j_gene,abundance,v_gene,d_gene,CDR3nt,CDR3aa
TRBJ2-7,few,TRBV18,TRBD1,TGTGCCAGCTCCCCCAGGGGGACAGGGTCCTACGAGCAGTACTTC,CASSPRGTGSYEQYF
TRBJ2-5,.,TRBV9,TRBD2,TGTGCCAGCAGCGTAGCTTCCAGCGGGGTTCTCACGACCCAGTACTTC,CASSVASSGVLTTQYF
TRBJ2-1,.,TRBV6-5,TRBD2,TGTGCCAGCAGTTACGTCCTAGCGGGGGGCGGTGAGCAGTTCTTC,CASSYVLAGGGEQFF
TRBJ1-1,.,TRBV18,TRBD1,TGTGCCAGCTCACCAGTAACAGGGGAAAAAGGCACTGAAGCTTTCTTT,CASSPVTGEKGTEAFF
TRBJ1-2,.,TRBV7-2,.,TGTGCCAGCAGCTTCTACAGGGATTATGGCTACACCTTC,CASSFYRDYGYTF
TRBJ1-5,few,TRBV15,.,TGTGCCACCAGCCCCACAGGGAATAGCAATCAGCCCCAGCATTTT,CATSPTGNSNQPQHF
TRBJ2-7,once,TRBV4-2,TRBD2,TGTGCCAGCAGCCAAGCGCCCCTTAGCGGGGGCGGCGAGCAGTACTTC,CASSQAPLSGGGEQYF
TRBJ1-5,.,TRBV5-1,TRBD1,TGCGCCAGCAGACCCGACAGGGATCAGCCCCAGCATTTT,CASRPDRDQPQHF
TRBJ2-1,.,TRBV4-2,TRBD2,TGTGCCAGCAGCCAAGTCTCCGGGACTAGCGGGGGAATGGGAAATGAGCAGTTCTTC,CASSQVSGTSGGMGNEQFF
TRBJ2-1,.,TRBV7-9,TRBD1,TGTGCCAGCAGCTCTTGGGACGGGACAGCAAGCTCCTACAATGAGCAGTTCTTC,CASSSWDGTASSYNEQFF
TRBJ2-5,.,TRBV4-2,.,TGTGCCAGCAGCTCACAGGTGGTTGGAGAGACCCAGTACTTC,CASSSQVVGETQYF
TRBJ1-4,.,TRBV7-8,.,TGTGCCAGCAGCTTAGTAGGGCGGGCTGAAAAACTGTTTTTT,CASSLVGRAEKLFF
TRBJ2-1,.,TRBV2,TRBD1,TGTGCCAGCCACCTGCGGGGACAGGTCAATGAGCAGTTCTTC,CASHLRGQVNEQFF